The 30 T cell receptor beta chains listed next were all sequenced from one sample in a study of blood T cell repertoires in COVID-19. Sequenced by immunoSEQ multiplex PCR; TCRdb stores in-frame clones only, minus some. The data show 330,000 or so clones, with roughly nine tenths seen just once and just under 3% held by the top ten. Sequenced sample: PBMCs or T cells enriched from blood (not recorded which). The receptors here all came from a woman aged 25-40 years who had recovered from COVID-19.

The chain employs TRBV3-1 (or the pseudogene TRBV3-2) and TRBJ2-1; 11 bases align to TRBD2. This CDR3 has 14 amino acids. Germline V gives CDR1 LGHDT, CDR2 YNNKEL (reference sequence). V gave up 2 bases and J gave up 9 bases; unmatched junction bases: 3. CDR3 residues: CASSQSLAGGEQFF. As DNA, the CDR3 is TGTGCCAGCAGCCAATCGCTAGCGGGAGGTGAGCAGTTCTTC.

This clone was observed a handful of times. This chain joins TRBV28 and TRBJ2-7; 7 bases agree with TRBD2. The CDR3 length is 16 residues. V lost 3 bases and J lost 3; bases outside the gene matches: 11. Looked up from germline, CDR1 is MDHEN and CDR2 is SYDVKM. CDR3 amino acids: CASSFQLATGGYEQYF. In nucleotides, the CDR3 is TGTGCCAGCAGTTTCCAACTGGCGACGGGAGGCTACGAGCAGTACTTC.

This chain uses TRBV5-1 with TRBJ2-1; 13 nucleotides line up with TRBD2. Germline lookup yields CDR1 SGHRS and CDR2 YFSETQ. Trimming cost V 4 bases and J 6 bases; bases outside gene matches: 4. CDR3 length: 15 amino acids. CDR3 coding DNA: TGCGCCAGCAGCGGGGGACTAGCGGGAATCAATGAGCAGTTCTTC. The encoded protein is CASSGGLAGINEQFF.

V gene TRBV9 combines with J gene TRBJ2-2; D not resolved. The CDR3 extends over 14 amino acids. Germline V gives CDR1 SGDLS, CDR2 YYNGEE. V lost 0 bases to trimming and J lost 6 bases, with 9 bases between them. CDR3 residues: CASSVAVSPGELFF. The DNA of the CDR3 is TGTGCCAGCAGCGTAGCGGTGTCCCCCGGGGAGCTGTTTTTT.

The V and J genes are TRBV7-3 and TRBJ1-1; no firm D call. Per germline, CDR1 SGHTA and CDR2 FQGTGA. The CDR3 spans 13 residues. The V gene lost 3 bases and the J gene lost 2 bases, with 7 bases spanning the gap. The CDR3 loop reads CASSLEANTEAFF. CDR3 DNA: TGTGCCAGCAGCTTGGAGGCCAACACTGAAGCTTTCTTT.

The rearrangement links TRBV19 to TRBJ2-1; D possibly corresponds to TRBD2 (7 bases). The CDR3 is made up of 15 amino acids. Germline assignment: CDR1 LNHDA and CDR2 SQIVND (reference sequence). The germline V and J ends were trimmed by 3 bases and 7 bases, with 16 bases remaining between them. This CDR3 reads CASSIWGPGGNEQFF. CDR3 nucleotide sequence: TGTGCCAGTAGTATCTGGGGGCCCGGGGGGAATGAGCAGTTCTTC. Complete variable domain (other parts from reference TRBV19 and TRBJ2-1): DGGITQSPKYLFRKEGQNVTLSCEQNLNHDAMYWYRQDPGQGLRLIYYSQIVNDFQKGDIAEGYSVSREKKESFPLTVTSAQKNPTAFYLCASSIWGPGGNEQFFGPGTRLTVL.

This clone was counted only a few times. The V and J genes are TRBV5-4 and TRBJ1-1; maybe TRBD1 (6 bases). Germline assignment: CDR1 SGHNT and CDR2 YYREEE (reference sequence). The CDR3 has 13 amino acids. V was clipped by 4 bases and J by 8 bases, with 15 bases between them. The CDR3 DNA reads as TGTGCCAGCAGCCGAGAGAGGGGGTGGGAAGCTTTCTTT. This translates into CASSRERGWEAFF.

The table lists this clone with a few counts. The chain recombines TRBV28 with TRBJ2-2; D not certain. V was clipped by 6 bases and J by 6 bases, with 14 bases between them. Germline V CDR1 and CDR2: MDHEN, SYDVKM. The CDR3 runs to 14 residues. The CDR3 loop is CASRNPRQAGELFF. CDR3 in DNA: TGTGCCAGCAGGAACCCCCGACAAGCCGGGGAGCTGTTTTTT.

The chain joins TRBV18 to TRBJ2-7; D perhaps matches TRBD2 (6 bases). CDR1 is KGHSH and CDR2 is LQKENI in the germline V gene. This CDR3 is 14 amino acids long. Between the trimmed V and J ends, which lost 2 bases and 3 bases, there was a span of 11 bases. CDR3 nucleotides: TGTGCCAGCTCACCAATCGGGGACTTCTACGAGCAGTACTTC. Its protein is CASSPIGDFYEQYF.

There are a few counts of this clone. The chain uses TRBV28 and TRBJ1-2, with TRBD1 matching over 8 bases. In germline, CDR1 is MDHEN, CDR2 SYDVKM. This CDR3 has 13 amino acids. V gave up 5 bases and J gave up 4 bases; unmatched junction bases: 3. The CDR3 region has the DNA TGTGCCAGCAGTACACAGGGGGTCTATGGCTACACCTTC. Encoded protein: CASSTQGVYGYTF.

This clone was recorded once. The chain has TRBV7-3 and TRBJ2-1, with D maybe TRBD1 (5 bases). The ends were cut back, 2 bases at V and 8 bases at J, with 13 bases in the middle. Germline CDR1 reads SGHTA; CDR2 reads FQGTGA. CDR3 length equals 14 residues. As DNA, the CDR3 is TGTGCCAGCAGCTTATCGGCAGGGATGGATGAGCAGTTCTTC. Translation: CASSLSAGMDEQFF.

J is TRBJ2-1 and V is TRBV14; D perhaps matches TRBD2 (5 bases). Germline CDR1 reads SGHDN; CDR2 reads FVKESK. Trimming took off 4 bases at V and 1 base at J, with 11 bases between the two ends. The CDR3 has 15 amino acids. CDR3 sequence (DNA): TGTGCCAGCAGCCCAAGGCCGGGGTCCTACAATGAGCAGTTCTTC. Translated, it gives CASSPRPGSYNEQFF.

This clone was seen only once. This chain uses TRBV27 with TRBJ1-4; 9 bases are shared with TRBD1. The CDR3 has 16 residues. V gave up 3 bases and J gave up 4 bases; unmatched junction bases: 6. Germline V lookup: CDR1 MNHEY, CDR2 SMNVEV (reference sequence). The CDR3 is CASSFSGQGNNEKLFF. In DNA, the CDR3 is TGTGCCAGCAGTTTTTCCGGACAGGGGAATAATGAAAAACTGTTTTTT.

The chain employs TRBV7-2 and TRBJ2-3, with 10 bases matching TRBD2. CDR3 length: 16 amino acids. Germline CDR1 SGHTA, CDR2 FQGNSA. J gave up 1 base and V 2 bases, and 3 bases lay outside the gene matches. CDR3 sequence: CASSLPLAGGTDTQYF. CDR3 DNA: TGTGCCAGCAGCTTACCCCTAGCGGGAGGCACAGATACGCAGTATTTT.

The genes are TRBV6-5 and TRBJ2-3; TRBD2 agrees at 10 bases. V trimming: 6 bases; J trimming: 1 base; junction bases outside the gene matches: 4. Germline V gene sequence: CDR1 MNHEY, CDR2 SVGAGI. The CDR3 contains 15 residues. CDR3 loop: CASSFLAGGTDTQYF. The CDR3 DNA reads TGTGCCAGCAGCTTCCTAGCGGGGGGCACAGATACGCAGTATTTT.

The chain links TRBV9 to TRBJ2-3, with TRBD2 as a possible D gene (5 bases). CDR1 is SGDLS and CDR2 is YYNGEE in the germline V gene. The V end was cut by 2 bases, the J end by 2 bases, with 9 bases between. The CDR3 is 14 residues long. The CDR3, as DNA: TGTGCCAGCAGCGTTGGGGAGAACACAGATACGCAGTATTTT. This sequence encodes CASSVGENTDTQYF.

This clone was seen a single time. The CDR3 DNA sequence: TGTGCCAGCAGTTACGGGCAGCTGTATAATTCACCCCTCCACTTT. This translates into CASSYGQLYNSPLHF. The chain is built from TRBV6-5 and TRBJ1-6, with D unclear. The germline V gene has CDR1 MNHEY and CDR2 SVGAGI. The germline V and J ends were trimmed by 2 bases and 4 bases, with 9 bases remaining between them. CDR3 length equals 15 residues.

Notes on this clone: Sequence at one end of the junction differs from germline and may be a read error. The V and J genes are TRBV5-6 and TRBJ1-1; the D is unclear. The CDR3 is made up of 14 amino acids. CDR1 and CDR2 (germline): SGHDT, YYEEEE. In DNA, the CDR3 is TGTGCCAGCACCTTGTGGGGAGGAGTTGCAGGAGCTTTCTTT. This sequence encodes CASTLWGGVAGAFF.

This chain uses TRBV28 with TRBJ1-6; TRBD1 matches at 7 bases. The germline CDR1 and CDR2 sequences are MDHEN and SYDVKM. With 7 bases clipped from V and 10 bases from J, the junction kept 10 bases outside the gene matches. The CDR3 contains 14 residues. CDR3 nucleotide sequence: TGTGCCAGCAACGATCGACAGGGCTACTCACCCCTCCACTTT. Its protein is CASNDRQGYSPLHF.

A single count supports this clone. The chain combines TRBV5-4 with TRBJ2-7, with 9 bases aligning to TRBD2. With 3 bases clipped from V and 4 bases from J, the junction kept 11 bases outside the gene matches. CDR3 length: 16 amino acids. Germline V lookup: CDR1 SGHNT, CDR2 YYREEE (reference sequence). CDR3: CASSSPSGGLQYEQYF. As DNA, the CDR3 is TGTGCCAGCAGCTCCCCCAGCGGGGGGCTCCAATACGAGCAGTACTTC.

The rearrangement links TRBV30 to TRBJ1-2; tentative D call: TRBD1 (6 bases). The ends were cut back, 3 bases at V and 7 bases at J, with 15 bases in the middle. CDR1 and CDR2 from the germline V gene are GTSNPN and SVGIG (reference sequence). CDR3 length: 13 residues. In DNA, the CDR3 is TGTGCCTGGAGCCGTACAGGGTCCTCTGGCTACACCTTC. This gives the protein CAWSRTGSSGYTF. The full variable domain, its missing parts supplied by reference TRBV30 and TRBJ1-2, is SQTIHQWPATLVQPVGSPLSLECTVEGTSNPNLYWYRQAAGRGLQLLFYSVGIGQISSEVPQNLSASRPQDRQFILSSKKLLLSDSGFYLCAWSRTGSSGYTFGSGTRLTVV.

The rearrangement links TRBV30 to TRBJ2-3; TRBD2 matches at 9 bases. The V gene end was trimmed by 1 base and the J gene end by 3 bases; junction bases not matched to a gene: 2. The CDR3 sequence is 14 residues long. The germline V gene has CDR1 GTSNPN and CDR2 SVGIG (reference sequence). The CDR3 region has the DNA TGTGCCTGGAGTGGGACTAGCGCGACAGATACGCAGTATTTT. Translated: CAWSGTSATDTQYF.

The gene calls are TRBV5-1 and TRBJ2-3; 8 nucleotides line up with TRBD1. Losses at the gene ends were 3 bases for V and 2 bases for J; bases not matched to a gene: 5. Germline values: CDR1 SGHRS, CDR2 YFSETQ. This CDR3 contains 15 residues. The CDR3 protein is CASSSTGVTTDTQYF. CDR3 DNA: TGCGCCAGCAGCTCGACAGGGGTCACCACAGATACGCAGTATTTT.

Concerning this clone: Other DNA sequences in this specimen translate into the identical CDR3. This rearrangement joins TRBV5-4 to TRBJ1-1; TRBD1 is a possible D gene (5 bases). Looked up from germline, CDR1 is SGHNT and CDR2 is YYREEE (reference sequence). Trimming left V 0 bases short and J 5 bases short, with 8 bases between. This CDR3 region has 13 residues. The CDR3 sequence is CASSLGGGTEAFF. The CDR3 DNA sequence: TGTGCCAGCAGCTTGGGCGGGGGGACTGAAGCTTTCTTT.

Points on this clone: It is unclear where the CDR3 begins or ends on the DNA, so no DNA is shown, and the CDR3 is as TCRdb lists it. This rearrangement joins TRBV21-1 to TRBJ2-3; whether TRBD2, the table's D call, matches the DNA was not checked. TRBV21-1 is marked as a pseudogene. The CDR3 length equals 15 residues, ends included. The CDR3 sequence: CAPWGGGTSTDTQYF.

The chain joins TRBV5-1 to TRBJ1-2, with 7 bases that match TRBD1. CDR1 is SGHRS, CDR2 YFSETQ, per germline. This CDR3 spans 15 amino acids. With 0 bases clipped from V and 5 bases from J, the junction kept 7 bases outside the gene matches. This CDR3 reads CASSLGGQILYGYTF. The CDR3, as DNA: TGCGCCAGCAGCTTGGGGGGACAGATCCTATATGGCTACACCTTC.

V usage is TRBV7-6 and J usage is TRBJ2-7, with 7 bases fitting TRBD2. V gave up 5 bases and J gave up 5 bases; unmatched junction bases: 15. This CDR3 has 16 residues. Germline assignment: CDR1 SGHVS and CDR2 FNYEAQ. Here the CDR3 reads CASSPAPQRESNEQYF. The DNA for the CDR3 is TGTGCCAGCAGCCCCGCCCCTCAGCGGGAATCCAACGAGCAGTACTTC.

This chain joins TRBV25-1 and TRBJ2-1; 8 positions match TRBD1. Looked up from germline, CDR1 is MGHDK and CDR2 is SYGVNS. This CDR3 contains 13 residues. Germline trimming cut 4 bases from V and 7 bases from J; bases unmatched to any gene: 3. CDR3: CASSGRQGNEQFF. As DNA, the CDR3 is TGTGCCAGCAGTGGTAGACAGGGGAATGAGCAGTTCTTC. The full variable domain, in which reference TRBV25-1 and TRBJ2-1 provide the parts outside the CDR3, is EADIYQTPRYLVIGTGKKITLECSQTMGHDKMYWYQQDPGMELHLIHYSYGVNSTEKGDLSSESTVSRIRTEHFPLTLESARPSHTSQYLCASSGRQGNEQFFGPGTRLTVL.

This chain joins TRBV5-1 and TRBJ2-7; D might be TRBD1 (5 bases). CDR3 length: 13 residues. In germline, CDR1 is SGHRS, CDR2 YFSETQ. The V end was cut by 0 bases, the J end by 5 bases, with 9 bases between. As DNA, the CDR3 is TGCGCCAGCAGCTTGGACCCAGGGAACGAGCAGTACTTC. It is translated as CASSLDPGNEQYF.

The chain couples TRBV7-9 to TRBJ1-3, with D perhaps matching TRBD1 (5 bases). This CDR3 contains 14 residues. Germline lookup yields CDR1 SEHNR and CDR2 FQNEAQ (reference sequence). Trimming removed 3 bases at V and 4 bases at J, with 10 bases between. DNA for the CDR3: TGTGCCAGCAGCTTCGCAGGGATGGGAAACACCATATATTTT. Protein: CASSFAGMGNTIYF.